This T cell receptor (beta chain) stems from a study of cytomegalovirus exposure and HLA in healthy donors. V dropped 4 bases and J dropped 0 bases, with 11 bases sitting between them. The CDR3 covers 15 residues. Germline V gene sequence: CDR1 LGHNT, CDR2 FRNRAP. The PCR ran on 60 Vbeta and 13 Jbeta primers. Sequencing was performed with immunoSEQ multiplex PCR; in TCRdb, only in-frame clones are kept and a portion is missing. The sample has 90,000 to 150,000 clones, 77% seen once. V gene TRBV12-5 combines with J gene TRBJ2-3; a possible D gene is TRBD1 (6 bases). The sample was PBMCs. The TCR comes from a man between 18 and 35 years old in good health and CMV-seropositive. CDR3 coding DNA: TGTGCTAGTGGTTGGGGGCATACTAGCACAGATACGCAGTATTTT. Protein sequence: CASGWGHTSTDTQYF.